Following are 4 T cell receptor beta chains from one sample sequenced in a study of shared clonotypes between healthy human individuals. Here immunoSEQ multiplex PCR was the method, and the copy in TCRdb shows in-frame clones only, minus some. The sample consists of approximately 2,300,000 clones, around 92% of them appearing once. The source material was naive CD4+ T cells from PBMCs. As to subset: CD45RA+ positively selected. The receptors were gathered from a man between 18 and 35 years old in good health. Some clones in this sample may be carry-over from other donors' samples.

V gene TRBV27 combines with J gene TRBJ2-7; D is tentatively TRBD1 or TRBD2 (5 bases each). The CDR3 sequence is 14 residues long. Looked up from germline, CDR1 is MNHEY and CDR2 is SMNVEV (reference sequence). V was trimmed by 6 bases and J by 1 base, leaving 13 bases between them. The CDR3 reads CASSPPGRSYEQYF. The CDR3 DNA reads as TGTGCCAGCAGCCCTCCGGGACGGTCCTACGAGCAGTACTTC.

The chain couples TRBV5-1 to TRBJ2-6; D gene ambiguous. Germline V gives CDR1 SGHRS, CDR2 YFSETQ. The CDR3 has 13 residues. V shed 4 bases and J shed 4 bases, with 6 bases lying between them. Here the CDR3 DNA reads TGCGCCAGCAGCCCCGTAGGGGCCAACGTCCTGACTTTC. This codes for CASSPVGANVLTF.

This rearrangement joins TRBV11-2 to TRBJ2-7; D uncertain. Deletions cut 3 bases from V and 3 bases from J, with 12 bases between. Germline CDR1 is SGHAT and CDR2 is FQNNGV. The CDR3 extends over 14 amino acids. This CDR3 reads CASSLVGAGYEQYF. The DNA for the CDR3 is TGTGCCAGCAGCTTGGTTGGAGCTGGCTACGAGCAGTACTTC.

The table lists this clone with a few counts. This chain joins TRBV30 and TRBJ1-1, with unresolved D. V shed 5 bases and J shed 4 bases, with 17 bases lying between them. This CDR3 is 14 amino acids long. CDR1 is GTSNPN, CDR2 SVGIG, per germline (reference sequence). The CDR3 here is CAWDVAPVSTEAFF. In DNA, the CDR3 is TGTGCCTGGGATGTAGCCCCGGTCAGCACTGAAGCTTTCTTT.